The 8 T cell receptor beta chains below all came from one sample that was sequenced in a study of T cells in Graves' hyperthyroidism and ophthalmopathy. TCR beta CDR3 sequences were amplified from RNA transcripts. The HTBI primer set drove a first-round RT-PCR of the TCR CDR3. TCRdb reprocessed the multiplex PCR reads with MiXCR, giving one entry per CDR3 protein. The sample lists approximately 380,000 distinct CDR3 sequences; 15% to 20% were seen once. The sequencing sample was made of blood. Source of these receptors: a woman between 18 and 29 years old with Graves' hyperthyroidism.

This clonotype showed up many times. This rearrangement joins TRBV12-3 or TRBV12-4 to TRBJ2-4; D not certain. V was clipped by 8 bases and J by 0 bases, with 11 bases between them. The CDR3 extends over 14 amino acids. CDR3 amino acids: CASQQSLAKNIQYF. In nucleotides, the CDR3 is TGTGCCAGCCAACAGTCACTAGCCAAAAACATTCAGTACTTC.

This chain links TRBV6-1 with TRBJ1-1, with D hard to call. V gave up 8 bases and J gave up 1 base, with 14 bases separating them. The germline V gene encodes CDR1 MNHNS and CDR2 SASEGT. The CDR3 covers 14 residues. DNA of the CDR3: TGTGCCAGCCTAATGACCCCGCGGAACACTGAAGCTTTCTTT. It specifies CASLMTPRNTEAFF.

This clonotype has a handful of counts. V usage is TRBV19 and J usage is TRBJ1-5; D ambiguous. V was clipped by 6 bases and J by 3 bases, with 15 bases between them. The CDR3 totals 15 residues. Per germline, CDR1 LNHDA and CDR2 SQIVND (reference sequence). The chain's CDR3 is CASRDLAGPNQPQHF. The DNA for the CDR3 is TGTGCCAGTAGGGACCTGGCCGGACCCAATCAGCCCCAGCATTTT. Filled out from reference TRBV19 and TRBJ1-5, the complete variable domain reads DGGITQSPKYLFRKEGQNVTLSCEQNLNHDAMYWYRQDPGQGLRLIYYSQIVNDFQKGDIAEGYSVSREKKESFPLTVTSAQKNPTAFYLCASRDLAGPNQPQHFGDGTRLSIL.

This clonotype has at least ten counts. The V call is TRBV12-3 or TRBV12-4, the J call TRBJ1-2; the match to TRBD1 covers 7 bases. The trim removed 7 bases at V and 4 bases at J, leaving 9 bases unmatched. The CDR3 is 14 residues long. CDR3 sequence (DNA): TGTGCCAGCACCCTGACAGGGATGGGCTATGGCTACACCTTC. Its translation is CASTLTGMGYGYTF.

This clonotype was counted at least ten times. The rearrangement uses TRBV6-1 and TRBJ2-2; TRBD1 agrees at 10 bases. The CDR3 covers 15 residues. The ends lost 6 bases at V and 3 bases at J; junction bases unmatched: 4. Germline CDR1 is MNHNS and CDR2 is SASEGT. CDR3 DNA: TGTGCCAGCAGGGATGGACAGGGGGACACCGGGGAGCTGTTTTTT. The encoded protein is CASRDGQGDTGELFF.

This clonotype appeared many times. This sequence joins TRBV5-1 and TRBJ2-7; TRBD2 agrees at 9 bases. Trimming cost V 4 bases and J 7 bases; bases outside gene matches: 15. The CDR3 spans 16 residues. Germline CDR1 reads SGHRS; CDR2 reads YFSETQ. The CDR3 spells CASSPSTSGGPVEQYF. CDR3 nucleotide sequence: TGCGCCAGCAGCCCTAGTACGAGCGGGGGGCCGGTAGAGCAGTACTTC. Full variable domain (outside the CDR3, taken from reference TRBV5-1 and TRBJ2-7): KAGVTQTPRYLIKTRGQQVTLSCSPISGHRSVSWYQQTPGQGLQFLFEYFSETQRNKGNFPGRFSGRQFSNSRSEMNVSTLELGDSALYLCASSPSTSGGPVEQYFGPGTRLTVT.

The chain joins TRBV7-8 to TRBJ2-5; 8 positions match TRBD2. The CDR3 has 15 amino acids. Unmatched junction bases numbered 7, after V lost 5 bases and J lost 2 bases. Germline CDR1 and CDR2: SGHVS and FQNEAQ. CDR3 in amino acids: CASSPSGGPQETQYF. The CDR3 DNA reads TGTGCCAGCAGCCCCAGCGGGGGCCCACAAGAGACCCAGTACTTC.

This clonotype was picked up many times. The chain carries TRBV27 and TRBJ2-2; D gene uncertain. The CDR3 contains 15 residues. Germline V CDR1 and CDR2: MNHEY, SMNVEV (reference sequence). Trimming left V 6 bases short and J 3 bases short, with 14 bases between. In nucleotides, the CDR3 is TGTGCCAGCAGGGGTTGGGCGGCGGACACCGGGGAGCTGTTTTTT. As protein: CASRGWAADTGELFF.